A selection of T cell receptor beta chains follows, all from one sample in a study of T cell responses to AZD1222 COVID-19 vaccine. Method: immunoSEQ multiplex PCR; TCRdb's copy keeps in-frame clones and lacks some. The sample carries approximately 140,000 clones, 91% recorded once. This sample comprised peripheral blood, obtained 28 days after the second AZD1222 dose. The receptors originated from an adult who received the AZD1222 COVID-19 vaccine. The CDR3 runs from the conserved cysteine through the conserved F or W. The D gene is left open where the match is weak. For some rows the clone size is stated as once, few or many, or as a class when expanded; others skip it.

TRBV19	once	TRBJ1-6	-	CASTLGPAGSPLHF	TGTGCCAGTACCCTGGGCCCTGCGGGTTCACCCCTCCACTTT
TRBV6-5	-	TRBJ1-6	-	CASTKMGSYNSPLHF	TGTGCCAGCACCAAAATGGGCTCCTATAATTCACCCCTCCACTTT
TRBV7-2	-	TRBJ1-2	-	CASSFTGTGYGYTF	TGTGCCAGCAGCTTTACAGGGACTGGGTATGGCTACACCTTC
TRBV9	-	TRBJ2-2	-	CASSVGVLANTGELFF	TGTGCCAGCAGCGTAGGGGTCCTGGCGAACACCGGGGAGCTGTTTTTT
TRBV5-1	-	TRBJ1-6	-	CASSLSSSIGAPYNSPLHF	TGCGCCAGCAGCTTATCATCGAGTATTGGGGCACCCTATAATTCACCCCTCCACTTT
TRBV6-6	-	TRBJ1-3	-	CASSQRTSNTIYF	TGTGCCAGCAGTCAGAGAACTTCAAACACCATATATTTT
TRBV6-4	-	TRBJ1-5	-	CARNGRANQPQHF	TGTGCCAGAAACGGGAGGGCGAATCAGCCCCAGCATTTT
TRBV5-8	-	TRBJ2-6	-	CASSPYNDPSGANVLTF	TGTGCCAGCAGCCCCTATAATGACCCCTCTGGGGCCAACGTCCTGACTTTC
TRBV4-2	-	TRBJ2-5	-	CASSQGKQETQYF	TGTGCCAGCAGCCAAGGGAAGCAAGAGACCCAGTACTTC
TRBV6-6	-	TRBJ1-6	-	CASSYSETASGSPLHF	TGTGCCAGCAGTTACTCTGAAACAGCTAGTGGTTCGCCCCTCCACTTT
TRBV9	-	TRBJ1-4	-	CASSANNEKLFF	TGTGCCAGCAGCGCAAATAATGAAAAACTGTTTTTT
TRBV6-5	-	TRBJ1-5	-	CASSTQGVSNQPQHF	TGTGCCAGCAGTACACAGGGTGTGAGCAATCAGCCCCAGCATTTT
TRBV7-8	once	TRBJ2-3	-	CASSTPGQTDTQYF	TGTGCCAGCAGTACCCCGGGGCAAACAGATACGCAGTATTTT
TRBV28	-	TRBJ2-1	-	CASSSTRAEQFF	TGTGCCAGCAGTTCAACTAGGGCTGAGCAGTTCTTC
TRBV29-1	-	TRBJ2-5	TRBD1	CSGFGQGAEETQYF	TGCAGCGGCTTCGGACAGGGGGCGGAGGAGACCCAGTACTTC
TRBV30	-	TRBJ1-1	-	CAWSEGSYRWAFF	TGTGCCTGGAGTGAGGGTTCTTACAGGTGGGCTTTCTTT
TRBV10-3	-	TRBJ2-7	TRBD2	CAATSGGAYEQYF	TGTGCCGCGACTAGCGGGGGGGCCTACGAGCAGTACTTC
TRBV7-2	-	TRBJ1-3	TRBD1	CASSAGTGVPRGNTIYF	TGTGCCAGCAGCGCTGGGACAGGGGTACCGAGGGGAAACACCATATATTTT
TRBV30	-	TRBJ1-3	-	CAWCNGASGNTIYF	TGTGCCTGGTGTAACGGTGCCTCTGGAAACACCATATATTTT
TRBV7-2	-	TRBJ2-3	TRBD2	CASSHGTSGRGPDTQYF	TGTGCCAGCAGCCATGGGACTAGCGGGAGGGGCCCAGATACGCAGTATTTT
TRBV30	-	TRBJ1-6	-	CAWTYAGDSPLHF	TGTGCCTGGACCTACGCGGGGGATTCACCCCTCCACTTT
TRBV3-1/TRBV3-2	few	TRBJ2-7	-	CASSQDYEQYF	TGTGCCAGCAGCCAAGATTACGAGCAGTACTTC
TRBV10-2	-	TRBJ2-3	-	CASKAAGDTQYF	TGCGCCAGCAAGGCCGCCGGAGATACGCAGTATTTT
TRBV7-8	-	TRBJ1-2	TRBD1	CASSLVGTANYGYTF	TGTGCCAGCAGCTTAGTGGGGACAGCCAACTATGGCTACACCTTC
TRBV28	-	TRBJ1-5	TRBD1	CASSYRGGQPQHF	TGTGCCAGCAGCTACAGGGGGGGACAGCCCCAGCATTTT
TRBV10-3	-	TRBJ2-2	-	CAIRKNAGELFF	TGTGCCATCAGGAAGAACGCCGGGGAGCTGTTTTTT